These 10 T cell receptor beta chains were all obtained from the same sample, sequenced in a study of PD-L1 blockade in urothelial cancer (dated by TCRdb to about 2017). Library prep was done by the immunoSEQ multiplex PCR assay. TCRdb took over this immuneACCESS table, retaining in-frame rearrangements with V and J assigned. Such tables are incomplete; in checked studies, under half of the missing clones stem from an unresolved V gene, and the remainder is unexplained. This sample comprises approximately 100,000 clones, 70% to 90% of them detected only once. Of the sample, roughly 0.88% is held by the ten largest clones. The label giving this sample's time point can be read as: pretreatment peripheral blood. The sequences come from PBMCs, collected around atezolizumab (anti-PD-L1) treatment. Receptors were obtained from a woman of 80 years or more with urothelial cancer.

The chain employs TRBV5-4 and TRBJ2-7, with TRBD2 identical over 8 bases. CDR1 and CDR2 (germline): SGHNT, YYREEE (reference sequence). The V segment lost 2 bases and the J segment 11 bases; nucleotides outside the gene matches: 6. The CDR3 totals 12 residues. CDR3 DNA sequence: TGTGCCAGCAGCTTCCGGACTAGCAGGAAGTACTTC. Translated: CASSFRTSRKYF. Combining the CDR3 with reference TRBV5-4 and TRBJ2-7 gives the whole variable domain ETGVTQSPTHLIKTRGQQVTLRCSSQSGHNTVSWYQQALGQGPQFIFQYYREEENGRGNFPPRFSGLQFPNYSSELNVNALELDDSALYLCASSFRTSRKYFGPGTRLTVT.

The chain joins TRBV5-4 to TRBJ2-6; TRBD1 matches at 9 bases. The CDR3 length is 15 residues. The germline V gene encodes CDR1 SGHNT and CDR2 YYREEE (reference sequence). The trim removed 2 bases at V and 9 bases at J, leaving 6 bases unmatched. As DNA, the CDR3 is TGTGCCAGCAGCTTTGAGGACAGGGGTGACAACGTCCTGACTTTC. It codes for CASSFEDRGDNVLTF.

This chain joins TRBV5-4 and TRBJ1-3; D not certain. The CDR3 contains 13 residues. Germline lookup yields CDR1 SGHNT and CDR2 YYREEE (reference sequence). V was clipped by 0 bases and J by 13 bases, with 14 bases between them. CDR3 in amino acids: CASSLGGPPHIYF. Written as DNA, the CDR3 is TGTGCCAGCAGCTTGGGTGGCCCTCCCCATATATATTTT.

The rearrangement uses TRBV5-1 and TRBJ1-1, with D unclear. Germline CDR1 is SGHRS and CDR2 is YFSETQ. V lost 5 bases and J lost 1, with 9 bases in between. This CDR3 region has 13 residues. This CDR3 reads CASREGSNTEAFF. The CDR3 coding sequence is TGCGCCAGCAGGGAGGGTTCGAACACTGAAGCTTTCTTT.

The chain joins TRBV7-8 to TRBJ2-5; TRBD2 matches at 7 bases. In germline, CDR1 is SGHVS, CDR2 FQNEAQ. J gave up 5 bases and V 3 bases, and 6 bases lay outside the gene matches. The CDR3 length is 14 residues. Here the CDR3 reads CASSLGGRGETQYF. CDR3 bases: TGTGCCAGCAGCTTGGGCGGGAGAGGGGAGACCCAGTACTTC. The entire variable domain, with the rest obtained from reference TRBV7-8 and TRBJ2-5, is as follows: GAGVSQSPRYKVAKRGQDVALRCDPISGHVSLFWYQQALGQGPEFLTYFQNEAQLDKSGLPSDRFFAERPEGSVSTLKIQRTQQEDSAVYLCASSLGGRGETQYFGPGTRLLVL.

The gene calls are TRBV5-1 and TRBJ2-7; 11 bases agree with TRBD2. Looked up from germline, CDR1 is SGHRS and CDR2 is YFSETQ. The V and J ends lost 1 base and 6 bases, in that order; junction bases with no gene match: 9. This CDR3 has 16 residues. The CDR3 sequence is CASSLQPSGRSAEQYF. The CDR3 DNA reads as TGCGCCAGCAGCTTGCAGCCTAGCGGGAGGTCGGCCGAGCAGTACTTC.

The chain links TRBV29-1 to TRBJ2-1, with 9 bases that match TRBD2. This CDR3 contains 14 residues. J lost 9 bases, V lost 3 bases, and 9 bases had no gene match. CDR1 is SQVTM, CDR2 ANQGSEA, per germline. The CDR3 protein is CSVDGGRAWGEQFF. In DNA form, the CDR3 reads TGCAGCGTTGATGGCGGGAGGGCCTGGGGTGAGCAGTTCTTC.

The chain combines TRBV2 with TRBJ1-2; 10 bases line up with TRBD1. CDR1 is SNHLY, CDR2 FYNNEI, per germline. The CDR3 loop spans 16 amino acids. V was clipped by 2 bases and J by 4 bases; unmatched bases: 7. CDR3 coding DNA: TGTGCCAGCAGTGAACGGGACAGGGGATTGGGCTATGGCTACACCTTC. Its protein is CASSERDRGLGYGYTF.

The rearrangement links TRBV28 to TRBJ2-3; 13 bases are a match to TRBD2. Germline V gives CDR1 MDHEN, CDR2 SYDVKM. This CDR3 contains 17 residues. Trimming at V came to 5 bases and at J to 2 bases, leaving 7 bases not matched to a gene. CDR3: CASSGRTSGSITDTQYF. In DNA, the CDR3 is TGTGCCAGCAGTGGACGGACTAGCGGGAGCATCACAGATACGCAGTATTTT.

V usage is TRBV28 and J usage is TRBJ1-4, with D perhaps matching TRBD1 (5 bases). Germline V gene sequence: CDR1 MDHEN, CDR2 SYDVKM. The germline V and J ends were trimmed by 6 bases and 8 bases, with 13 bases remaining between them. This CDR3 comprises 13 residues. The CDR3 protein is CASSTPNREKLFF. The CDR3 nucleotides are TGTGCCAGCAGCACCCCCAACAGGGAAAAACTGTTTTTT.